This T cell receptor beta chain was obtained from a study of T cell repertoires in cytomegalovirus infection. This clonotype was found many times. Its antigen is not known. General study results and limits: Cumulative frequency (of public TCR beta family members) identified carriers of CMV plus the relevant HLA. Ex vivo responses were dominated by HLA-C-restricted CMV-specific TCR beta clonotypes.

In TCRdb, the reads were re-called with MiXCR into one record per CDR3 protein. This repertoire shows fewer than 250,000 distinct CDR3 sequences, around 12% found once; its top ten account for 1.6%. The specimen sequenced was PBMCs. The TCR sequence derives from a human donor in good health (CMV status not recorded). Some clones in this sample may be carry-over from other donors' samples.

The chain's CDR3 is CASSLPSGRGTDTQYF. The CDR3 coding sequence is TGTGCCAGCAGTCTACCGAGCGGGAGGGGCACAGATACGCAGTATTTT. This sequence joins TRBV28 and TRBJ2-3; 10 bases are a match to TRBD2. The CDR3 sequence is 16 residues long. V was clipped by 5 bases and J by 1 base; unmatched bases: 6. Germline V gene sequence: CDR1 MDHEN, CDR2 SYDVKM. The complete variable domain, with remaining parts taken from reference TRBV28 and TRBJ2-3, reads DVKVTQSSRYLVKRTGEKVFLECVQDMDHENMFWYRQDPGLGLRLIYFSYDVKMKEKGDIPEGYSVSREKKERFSLILESASTNQTSMYLCASSLPSGRGTDTQYFGPGTRLTVL.